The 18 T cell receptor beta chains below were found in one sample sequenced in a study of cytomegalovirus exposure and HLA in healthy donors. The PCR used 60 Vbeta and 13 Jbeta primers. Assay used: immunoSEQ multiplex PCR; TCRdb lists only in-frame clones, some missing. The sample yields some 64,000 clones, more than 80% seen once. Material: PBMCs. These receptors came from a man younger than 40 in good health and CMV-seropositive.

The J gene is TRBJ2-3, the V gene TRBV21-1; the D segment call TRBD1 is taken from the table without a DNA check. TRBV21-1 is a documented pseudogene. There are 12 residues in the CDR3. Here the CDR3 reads CASSKVQDTQYF. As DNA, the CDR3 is TGTGCCAGCAGCAAAGTTCAAGATACGCAGTATTTT.

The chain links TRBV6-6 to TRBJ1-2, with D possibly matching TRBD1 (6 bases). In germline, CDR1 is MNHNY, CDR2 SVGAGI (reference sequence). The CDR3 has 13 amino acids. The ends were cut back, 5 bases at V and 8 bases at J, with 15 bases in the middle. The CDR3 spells CASSHRQAGGYTF. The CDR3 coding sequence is TGTGCCAGCAGTCACCGACAGGCCGGGGGCTACACCTTC.

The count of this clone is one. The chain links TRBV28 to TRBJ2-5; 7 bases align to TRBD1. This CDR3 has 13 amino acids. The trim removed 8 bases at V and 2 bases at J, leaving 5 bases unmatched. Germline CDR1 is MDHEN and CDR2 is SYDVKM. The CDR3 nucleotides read TGTGCCAGCTGCTACAGGGGACAAGAGACCCAGTACTTC. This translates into CASCYRGQETQYF.

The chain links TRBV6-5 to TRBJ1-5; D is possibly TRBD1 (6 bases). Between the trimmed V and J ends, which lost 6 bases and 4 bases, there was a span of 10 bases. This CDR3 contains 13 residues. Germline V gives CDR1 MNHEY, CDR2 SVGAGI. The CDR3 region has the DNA TGTGCCAGCAGCCGGACAGCAAATCAGCCCCAGCATTTT. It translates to CASSRTANQPQHF.

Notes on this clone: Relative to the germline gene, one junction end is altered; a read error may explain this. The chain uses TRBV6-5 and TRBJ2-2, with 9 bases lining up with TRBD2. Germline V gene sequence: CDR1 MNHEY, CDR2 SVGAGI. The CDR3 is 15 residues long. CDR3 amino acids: CASSLSSGNPGELFF. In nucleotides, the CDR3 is TGTGCCAGCAGCCTCTCTAGCGGGAACCCCGGGGAGCTGTTTTTT.

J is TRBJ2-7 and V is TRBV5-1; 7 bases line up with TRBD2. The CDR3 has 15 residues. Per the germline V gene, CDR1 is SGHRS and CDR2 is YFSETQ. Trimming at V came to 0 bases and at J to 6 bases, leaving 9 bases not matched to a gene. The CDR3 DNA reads TGCGCCAGCAGCTTGGTCGTAGGACTAGAGACCGAGCAGTACTTC. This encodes CASSLVVGLETEQYF.

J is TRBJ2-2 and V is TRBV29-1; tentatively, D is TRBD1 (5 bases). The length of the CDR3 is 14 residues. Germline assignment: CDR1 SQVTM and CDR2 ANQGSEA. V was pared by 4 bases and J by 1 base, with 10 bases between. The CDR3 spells CSVGGSLNTGELFF. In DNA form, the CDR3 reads TGCAGCGTTGGGGGCAGTTTGAACACCGGGGAGCTGTTTTTT.

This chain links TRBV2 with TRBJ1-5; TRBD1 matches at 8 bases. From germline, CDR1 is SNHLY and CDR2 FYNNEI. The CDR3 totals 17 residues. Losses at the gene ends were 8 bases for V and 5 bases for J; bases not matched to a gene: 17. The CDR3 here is CASVATGDPQGDQPQHF. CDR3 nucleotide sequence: TGTGCCAGCGTCGCGACAGGGGATCCGCAGGGGGATCAGCCCCAGCATTTT.

The CDR3 reads CAWMLGHLEFSGANVLTF. In DNA, the CDR3 is TGTGCCTGGATGCTGGGACACCTAGAGTTCTCTGGGGCCAACGTCCTGACTTTC. The V gene is TRBV30, the J gene TRBJ2-6, with D maybe TRBD1 (6 bases). CDR3 length: 18 residues. Trimming removed 4 bases from V and 0 bases from J, with 19 bases in between. Germline V gene sequence: CDR1 GTSNPN, CDR2 SVGIG (reference sequence).

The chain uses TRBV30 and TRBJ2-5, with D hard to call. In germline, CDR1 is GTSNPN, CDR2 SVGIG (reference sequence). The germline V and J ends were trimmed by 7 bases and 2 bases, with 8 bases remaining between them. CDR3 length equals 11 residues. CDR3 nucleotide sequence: TGTGCCTCCTACAGACAAGAGACCCAGTACTTC. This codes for CASYRQETQYF. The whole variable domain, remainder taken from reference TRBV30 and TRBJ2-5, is SQTIHQWPATLVQPVGSPLSLECTVEGTSNPNLYWYRQAAGRGLQLLFYSVGIGQISSEVPQNLSASRPQDRQFILSSKKLLLSDSGFYLCASYRQETQYFGPGTRLLVL.

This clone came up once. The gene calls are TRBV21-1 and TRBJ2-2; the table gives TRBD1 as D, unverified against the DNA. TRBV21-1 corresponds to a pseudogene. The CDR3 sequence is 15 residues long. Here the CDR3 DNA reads TGTGCCAGCAGCATACTGACAGGGAGCGTCGGGGAGCTGTTTTTT. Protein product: CASSILTGSVGELFF.

DNA of the CDR3: TGTGCCAGCAGCTTAGGGACAGGGGGCAACTATGGCTACACCTTC. Translated: CASSLGTGGNYGYTF. The chain joins TRBV7-2 to TRBJ1-2, with 11 positions matching TRBD1. CDR1 and CDR2 (germline): SGHTA, FQGNSA. The CDR3 sequence is 15 residues long. With V trimmed by 1 base and J by 2 bases, 0 bases remained unmatched.

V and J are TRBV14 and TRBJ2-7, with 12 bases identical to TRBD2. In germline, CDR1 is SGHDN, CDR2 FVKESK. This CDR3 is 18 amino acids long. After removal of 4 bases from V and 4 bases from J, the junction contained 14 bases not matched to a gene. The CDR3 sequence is CASSPGLAGKARTYEQYF. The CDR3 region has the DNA TGTGCCAGCAGCCCGGGACTAGCGGGTAAGGCGAGGACTTACGAGCAGTACTTC.

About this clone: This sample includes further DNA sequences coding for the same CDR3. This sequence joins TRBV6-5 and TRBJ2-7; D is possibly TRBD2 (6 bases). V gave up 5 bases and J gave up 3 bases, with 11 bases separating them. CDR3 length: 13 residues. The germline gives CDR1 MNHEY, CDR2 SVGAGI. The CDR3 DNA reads TGTGCCAGCAGTCCCGGGGGACTCTACGAGCAGTACTTC. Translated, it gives CASSPGGLYEQYF.

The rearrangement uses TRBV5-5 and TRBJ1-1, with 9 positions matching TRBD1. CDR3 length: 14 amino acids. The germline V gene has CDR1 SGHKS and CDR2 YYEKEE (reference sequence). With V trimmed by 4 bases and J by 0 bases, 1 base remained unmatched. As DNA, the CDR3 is TGTGCCAGCAGCAGGACAGGGGTGAACACTGAAGCTTTCTTT. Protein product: CASSRTGVNTEAFF.

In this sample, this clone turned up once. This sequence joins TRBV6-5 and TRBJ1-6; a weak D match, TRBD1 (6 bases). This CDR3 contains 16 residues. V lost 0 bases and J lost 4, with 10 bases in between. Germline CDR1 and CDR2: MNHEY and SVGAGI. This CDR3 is CASSYSDRSYNSPLHF. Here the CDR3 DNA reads TGTGCCAGCAGTTACTCCGACAGGAGTTATAATTCACCCCTCCACTTT.

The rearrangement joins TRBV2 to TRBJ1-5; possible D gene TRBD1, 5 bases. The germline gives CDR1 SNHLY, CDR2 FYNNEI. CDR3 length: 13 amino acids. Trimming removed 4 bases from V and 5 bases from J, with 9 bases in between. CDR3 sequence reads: CASSGGGDQPQHF. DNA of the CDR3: TGTGCCAGCAGTGGGGGAGGGGATCAGCCCCAGCATTTT.

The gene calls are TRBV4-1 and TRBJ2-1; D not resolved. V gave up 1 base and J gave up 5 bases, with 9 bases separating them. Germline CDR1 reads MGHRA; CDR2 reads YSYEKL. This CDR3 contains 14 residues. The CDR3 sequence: CASSQVFRDNEQFF. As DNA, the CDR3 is TGCGCCAGCAGCCAAGTTTTCCGGGACAATGAGCAGTTCTTC.